This note documents a single TCR beta chain sequence. This sample was included in a study of blood T cell repertoires in COVID-19. About the study: Sites in the United States, Italy and Spain provided acute and convalescent COVID-19 samples. T cells, B-cell-depleted T cells, or PBMCs provided the cDNA or gDNA that served as material.

Germline values: CDR1 SGHRS, CDR2 YFSETQ. Trimming cost V 5 bases and J 7 bases; bases outside gene matches: 6. The CDR3 has 14 residues. As originally analysed: Estimated nucleated cell counts came from reference gene primer amplification. Clones were sequenced by immunoSEQ multiplex PCR, and TCRdb holds only the in-frame ones, with some missing. V and J calls and clone size are as listed in that table; D and trimming were resolved from the DNA. The sample yields 50,000 to 65,000 clones, about 90% seen once. Enrolled during active infection, Seattle patients were then followed longitudinally. Source material: peripheral blood. V and J are TRBV5-1 and TRBJ1-5; 10 bases match TRBD1. This clonotype originated in an elderly woman with COVID-19, enrolled during active disease. CDR3 amino acids: CASSPGQGGQPQHF. CDR3 nucleotide sequence: TGCGCCAGCAGTCCCGGACAGGGGGGCCAGCCCCAGCATTTT.